This TCR beta chain derives from a study of blood T cell repertoires in COVID-19. Losses at the gene ends were 6 bases for V and 6 bases for J; bases not matched to a gene: 13. Germline-derived CDR1 and CDR2 are SGDLS and YYNGEE. This CDR3 has 18 residues. How the authors handled the data: Reference gene primer amplification gave nucleated cell count estimates. Libraries were prepared by immunoSEQ multiplex PCR; TCRdb keeps only in-frame clonotypes and omits some of them. From that table come the V and J calls and clone size; the DNA was used to work out D and trimming. The sample has about 380,000 clones, about 89% seen once.

Sequenced sample: PBMCs or T cells enriched from blood (not recorded which). V and J are TRBV9 and TRBJ2-3, with TRBD2 matching over 16 bases. The TCR was taken from a man younger than 45 who had recovered from COVID-19. For the CDR3, the DNA is TGTGCCAGCATCTCACCTCCGGGACTAGCGGGGGGGAAGGATACGCAGTATTTT. It translates to CASISPPGLAGGKDTQYF. The variable domain in full, with the rest retrieved from reference TRBV9 and TRBJ2-3, is DSGVTQTPKHLITATGQRVTLRCSPRSGDLSVYWYQQSLDQGLQFLIQYYNGEERAKGNILERFSAQQFPDLHSELNLSSLELGDSALYFCASISPPGLAGGKDTQYFGPGTRLTVL.